The following is a TCR beta chain sequence with its context. The data were obtained in a study of blood T cell repertoires in COVID-19. Study as a whole: COVID-19 samples from acute and convalescent phases originated in the United States, Italy and Spain. PBMCs, B-cell-depleted T cells, or T cells were the source of the cDNA or gDNA that made up the material.

In the source study's methods: Amplified reference gene primers provided the basis for estimating nucleated cell counts. Clones were sequenced by immunoSEQ multiplex PCR, and TCRdb holds only the in-frame ones, with some missing. V and J calls and clone size are copied from that table; D and trimming were computed from the DNA. The sample lists around 280,000 clones; approximately 86% were seen once. Source material: peripheral blood. The sequence was collected from a man in his 70s with acute or convalescent COVID-19.

CDR3: CASSGPMLTEAFF. CDR3 nucleotide sequence: TGTGCCAGTTCGGGTCCGATGCTGACTGAAGCTTTCTTT. The chain joins TRBV7-2 to TRBJ1-1; D is unresolved. The CDR3 has 13 residues. Trimming stripped 9 bases from V and 5 bases from J, with 16 bases between. Germline V gene data show CDR1 as SGHTA and CDR2 as FQGNSA.